This T cell receptor beta chain was sequenced in a study of blood T cell repertoires in COVID-19. Study-wide context: Acute-phase and convalescent COVID-19 samples originated in the United States, Italy and Spain. Nucleic acid was either cDNA or gDNA, and it came from T cells, B-cell-depleted T cells, or PBMCs.

The CDR3 totals 15 residues. The germline V gene encodes CDR1 LNHDA and CDR2 SQIVND (reference sequence). V dropped 6 bases and J dropped 0 bases, with 14 bases sitting between them. As handled by the study authors: Using reference gene primer amplification, nucleated cell counts were estimated. Assay: immunoSEQ multiplex PCR; the TCRdb copy retains only in-frame clones and omits some. V and J calls and clone size are copied from that table; D and trimming were computed from the DNA. The sample records 26,000 or so clones, about 71% being singletons. The gene calls are TRBV19 and TRBJ1-1; the D gene is possibly TRBD1 (6 bases). The sequence derives from a man between 60 and 70 years old with active or convalescent COVID-19. The sequencing sample was made of peripheral blood. CDR3 DNA: TGTGCCAGTAGGAGCCAGGGGATGATGAACACTGAAGCTTTCTTT. This encodes CASRSQGMMNTEAFF.